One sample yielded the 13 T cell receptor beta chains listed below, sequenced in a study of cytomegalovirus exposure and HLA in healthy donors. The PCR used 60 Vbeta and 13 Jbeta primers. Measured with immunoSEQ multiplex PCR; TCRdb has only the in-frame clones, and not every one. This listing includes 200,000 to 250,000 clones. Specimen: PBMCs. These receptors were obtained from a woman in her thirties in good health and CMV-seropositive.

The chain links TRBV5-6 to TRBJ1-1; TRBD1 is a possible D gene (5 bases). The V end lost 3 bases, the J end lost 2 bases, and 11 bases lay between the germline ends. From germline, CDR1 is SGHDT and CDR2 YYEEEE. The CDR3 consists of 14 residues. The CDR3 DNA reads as TGTGCCAGCAGCTGCTGGGGCCGAAACACTGAAGCTTTCTTT. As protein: CASSCWGRNTEAFF.

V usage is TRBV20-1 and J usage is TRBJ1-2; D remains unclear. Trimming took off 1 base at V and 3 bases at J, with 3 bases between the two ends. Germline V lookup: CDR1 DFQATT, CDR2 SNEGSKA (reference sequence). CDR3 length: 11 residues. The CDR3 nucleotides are TGCAGTGCTAGAGTCTACTATGGCTACACCTTC. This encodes CSARVYYGYTF.

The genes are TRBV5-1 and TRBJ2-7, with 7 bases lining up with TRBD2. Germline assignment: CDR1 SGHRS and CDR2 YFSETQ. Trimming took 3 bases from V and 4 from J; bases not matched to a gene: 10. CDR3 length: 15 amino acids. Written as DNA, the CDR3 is TGCGCCAGCAGCTGGGGGGAGGGTCGTGCTTACGAGCAGTACTTC. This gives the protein CASSWGEGRAYEQYF.

For the CDR3, the DNA is TGTGCCAGCAGCGTCAGAACGAACCCCTTCTGGAGTGGCGGGGACACCATATATTTT. It specifies CASSVRTNPFWSGGDTIYF. This chain connects TRBV9 to TRBJ1-3; D remains ambiguous. Trimming stripped 2 bases from V and 8 bases from J, with 29 bases between. Germline CDR1 is SGDLS and CDR2 is YYNGEE. The CDR3 totals 19 residues.

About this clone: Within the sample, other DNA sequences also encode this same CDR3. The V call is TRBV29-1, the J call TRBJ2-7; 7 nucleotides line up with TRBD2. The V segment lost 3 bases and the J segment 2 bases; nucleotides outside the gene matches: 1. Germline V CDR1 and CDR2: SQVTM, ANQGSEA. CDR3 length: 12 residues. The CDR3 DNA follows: TGCAGCGTTGAGGCGGGGGCCTACGAGCAGTACTTC. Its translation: CSVEAGAYEQYF.

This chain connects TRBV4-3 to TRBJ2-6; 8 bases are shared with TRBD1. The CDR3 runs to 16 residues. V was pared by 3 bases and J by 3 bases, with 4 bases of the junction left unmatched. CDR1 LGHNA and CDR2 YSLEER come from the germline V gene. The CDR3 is CASSQQGALGANVLTF. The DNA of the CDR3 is TGCGCCAGCAGCCAGCAGGGGGCGCTTGGGGCCAACGTCCTGACTTTC.

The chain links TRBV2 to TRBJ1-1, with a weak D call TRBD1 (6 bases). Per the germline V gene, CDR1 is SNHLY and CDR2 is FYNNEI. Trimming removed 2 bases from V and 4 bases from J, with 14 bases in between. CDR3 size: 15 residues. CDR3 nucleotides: TGTGCCAGCAGTGAACGGGACACCCTGGGCACTGAAGCTTTCTTT. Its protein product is CASSERDTLGTEAFF. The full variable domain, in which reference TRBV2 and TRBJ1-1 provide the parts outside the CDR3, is EPEVTQTPSHQVTQMGQEVILRCVPISNHLYFYWYRQILGQKVEFLVSFYNNEISEKSEIFDDQFSVERPDGSNFTLKIRSTKLEDSAMYFCASSERDTLGTEAFFGQGTRLTVV.

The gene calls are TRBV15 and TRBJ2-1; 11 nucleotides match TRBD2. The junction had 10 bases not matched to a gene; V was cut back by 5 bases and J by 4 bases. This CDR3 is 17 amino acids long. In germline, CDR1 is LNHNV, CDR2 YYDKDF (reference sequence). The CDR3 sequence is CATSGPKLAGGYNEQFF. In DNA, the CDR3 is TGTGCCACCAGCGGCCCAAAGTTAGCGGGGGGGTACAATGAGCAGTTCTTC.

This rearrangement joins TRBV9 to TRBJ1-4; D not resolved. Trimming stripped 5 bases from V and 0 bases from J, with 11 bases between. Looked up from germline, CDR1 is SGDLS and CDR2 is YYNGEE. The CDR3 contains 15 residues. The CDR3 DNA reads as TGTGCCAGCAGTCGGGGTTGGGCAACTAATGAAAAACTGTTTTTT. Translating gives CASSRGWATNEKLFF.

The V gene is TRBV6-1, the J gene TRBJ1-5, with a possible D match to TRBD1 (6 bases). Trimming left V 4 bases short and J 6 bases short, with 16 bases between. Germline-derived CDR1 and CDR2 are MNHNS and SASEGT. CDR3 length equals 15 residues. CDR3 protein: CASSAGDIGGQPQHF. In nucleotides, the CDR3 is TGTGCCAGCAGTGCAGGGGACATTGGCGGTCAGCCCCAGCATTTT.

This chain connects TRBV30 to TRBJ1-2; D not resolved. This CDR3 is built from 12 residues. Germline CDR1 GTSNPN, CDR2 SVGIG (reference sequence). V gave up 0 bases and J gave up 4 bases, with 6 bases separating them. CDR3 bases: TGTGCCTGGAGTGTGAGGAGCTATGGCTACACCTTC. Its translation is CAWSVRSYGYTF.

CDR3 in DNA: TGCGCCAGCAGCTTGGGGGGACAGGGGGCACTTCTATCCGGCTACACCTTC. This codes for CASSLGGQGALLSGYTF. This chain joins TRBV5-1 and TRBJ1-2; 12 nucleotides agree with TRBD1. The CDR3 totals 17 residues. Losses at the gene ends were 0 bases for V and 8 bases for J; bases not matched to a gene: 11. Germline V lookup: CDR1 SGHRS, CDR2 YFSETQ.

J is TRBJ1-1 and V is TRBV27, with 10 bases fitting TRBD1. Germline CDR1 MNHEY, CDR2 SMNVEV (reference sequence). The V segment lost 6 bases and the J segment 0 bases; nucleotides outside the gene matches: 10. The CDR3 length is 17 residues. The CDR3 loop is CASRLTGGGGLNTEAFF. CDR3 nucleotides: TGTGCCAGCAGATTGACAGGGGGCGGAGGGCTGAACACTGAAGCTTTCTTT.